The entry below gives a single T cell receptor (delta chain) sequence along with its context. The record originates from a study of gamma-delta T cells after stem cell transplantation. TCRdb re-called the RT-PCR reads via CATT. Of about 1,400 delta-chain clones detected, around 12% appear once; the ten largest clones hold 58%. The clonotype was recovered from a human donor. It is not recorded whose cells these are; they may come from a transplant donor. What was sequenced was gamma-delta T cells.

The CDR3 DNA is TGTGCCTGTGACCCCCTCTCCCTTACTGGGGGATCCCCCTACGATAAACTCATCTTT. Translation gives CACDPLSLTGGSPYDKLIF. The chain links TRDV2 to TRDJ1; TRDD3 matches at 10 bases. Germline assignment: CDR1 GEAIGNYY and CDR2 EKD. The junction had 19 bases not matched to a gene; V was cut back by 3 bases and J by 4 bases. The CDR3 has 19 amino acids.